This T cell receptor beta chain is from a study of T-cell memory formation after mild COVID-19. This clonotype was recorded at least ten times. One entry per CDR3 protein results from TCRdb running MiXCR on the 5' RACE reads. The repertoire has hundreds of thousands of distinct CDR3 sequences, about 17% of them found once; the top ten carry 20% to 25%. CDR3 size: 17 residues. The germline V and J ends were trimmed by 0 bases and 2 bases, with 15 bases remaining between them. Per the germline V gene, CDR1 is MNHEY and CDR2 is SVGEGT. The material sequenced was PBMCs or a T cell subset sorted from them (not recorded which). The chain links TRBV6-2 or TRBV6-3 to TRBJ2-3; no clear D gene. The source of this sequence is a man between 18 and 35 years old who had mild COVID-19 (a few samples of this study predate the infection). Cell type and time point are not known. Here the CDR3 reads CASSYSSTSDHTDTQYF. The CDR3 region has the DNA TGTGCCAGCAGTTACTCGAGCACTTCGGACCACACAGATACGCAGTATTTT.